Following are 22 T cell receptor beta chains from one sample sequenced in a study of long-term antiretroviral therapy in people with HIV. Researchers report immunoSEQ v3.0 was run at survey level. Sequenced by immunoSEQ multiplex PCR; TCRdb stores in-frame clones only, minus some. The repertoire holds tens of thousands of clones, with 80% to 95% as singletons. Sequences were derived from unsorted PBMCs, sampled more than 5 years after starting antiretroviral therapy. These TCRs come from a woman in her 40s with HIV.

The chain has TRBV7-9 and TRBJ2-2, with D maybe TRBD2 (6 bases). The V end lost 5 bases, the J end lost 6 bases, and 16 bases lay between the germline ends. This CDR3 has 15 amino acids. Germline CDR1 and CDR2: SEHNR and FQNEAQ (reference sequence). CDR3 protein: CASSPESGVPGELFF. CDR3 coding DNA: TGTGCCAGCAGCCCCGAGTCGGGGGTCCCCGGGGAGCTGTTTTTT. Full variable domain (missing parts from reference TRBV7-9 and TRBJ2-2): DTGVSQNPRHKITKRGQNVTFRCDPISEHNRLYWYRQTLGQGPEFLTYFQNEAQLEKSRLLSDRFSAERPKGSFSTLEIQRTEQGDSAMYLCASSPESGVPGELFFGEGSRLTVL.

The CDR3 sequence: CASSRQGQDQPQHF. In nucleotides, the CDR3 is TGTGCCAGCAGTAGACAGGGGCAGGATCAGCCCCAGCATTTT. This chain uses TRBV6-5 with TRBJ1-5; 8 positions agree with TRBD1. There are 14 residues in the CDR3. Germline CDR1 MNHEY, CDR2 SVGAGI. V was pared by 5 bases and J by 5 bases, with 5 bases of the junction left unmatched.

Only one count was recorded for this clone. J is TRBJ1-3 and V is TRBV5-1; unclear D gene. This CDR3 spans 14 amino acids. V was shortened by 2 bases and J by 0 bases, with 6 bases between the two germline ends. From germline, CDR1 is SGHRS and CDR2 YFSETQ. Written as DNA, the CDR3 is TGCGCCAGCAGCTTAGGCAGCTCTGGAAACACCATATATTTT. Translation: CASSLGSSGNTIYF.

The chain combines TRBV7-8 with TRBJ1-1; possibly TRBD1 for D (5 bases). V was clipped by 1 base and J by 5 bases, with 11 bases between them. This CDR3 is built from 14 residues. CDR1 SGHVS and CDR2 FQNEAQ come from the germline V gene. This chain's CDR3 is CASSLGLGTTEAFF. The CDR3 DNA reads TGTGCCAGCAGCTTAGGTCTGGGGACGACTGAAGCTTTCTTT.

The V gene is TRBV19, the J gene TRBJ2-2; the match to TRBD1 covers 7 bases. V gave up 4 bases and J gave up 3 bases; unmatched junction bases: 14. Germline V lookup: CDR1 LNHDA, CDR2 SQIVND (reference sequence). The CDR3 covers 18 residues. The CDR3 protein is CASSTSRRGLADTGELFF. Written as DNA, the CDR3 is TGTGCCAGTAGTACCTCGCGAAGGGGGCTCGCTGACACCGGGGAGCTGTTTTTT.

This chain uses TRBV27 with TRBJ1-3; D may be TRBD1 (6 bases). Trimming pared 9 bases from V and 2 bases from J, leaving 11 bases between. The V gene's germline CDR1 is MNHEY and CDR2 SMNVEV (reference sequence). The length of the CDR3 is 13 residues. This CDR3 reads CARAGEAGNTIYF. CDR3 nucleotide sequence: TGTGCCAGAGCAGGGGAAGCTGGAAACACCATATATTTT.

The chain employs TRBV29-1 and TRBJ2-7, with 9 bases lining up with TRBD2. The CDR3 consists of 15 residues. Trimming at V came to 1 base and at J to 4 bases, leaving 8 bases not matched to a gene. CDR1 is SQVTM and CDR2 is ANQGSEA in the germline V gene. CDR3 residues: CSVEGISGSEYEQYF. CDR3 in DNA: TGCAGCGTTGAAGGTATTAGCGGGAGTGAGTACGAGCAGTACTTC.

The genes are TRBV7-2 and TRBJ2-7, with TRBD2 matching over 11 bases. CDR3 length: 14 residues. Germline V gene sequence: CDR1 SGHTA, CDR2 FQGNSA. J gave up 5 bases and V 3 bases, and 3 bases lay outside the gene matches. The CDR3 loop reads CASSFLAGGNEQYF. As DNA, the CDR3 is TGTGCCAGCAGCTTCCTAGCGGGGGGCAACGAGCAGTACTTC.

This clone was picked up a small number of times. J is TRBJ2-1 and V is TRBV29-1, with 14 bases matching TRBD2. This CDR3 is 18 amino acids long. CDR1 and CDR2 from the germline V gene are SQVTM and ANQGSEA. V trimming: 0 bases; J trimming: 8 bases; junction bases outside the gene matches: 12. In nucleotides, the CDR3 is TGCAGCGTTGAAGATGGTGGACTAGCGGGGGGCGTCGTCTATGAGCAGTTCTTC. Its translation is CSVEDGGLAGGVVYEQFF.

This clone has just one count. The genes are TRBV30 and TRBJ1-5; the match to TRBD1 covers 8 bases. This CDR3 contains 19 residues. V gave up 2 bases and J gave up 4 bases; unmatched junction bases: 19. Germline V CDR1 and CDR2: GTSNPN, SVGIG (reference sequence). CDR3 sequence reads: CAWSRPGTGWGRLNQPQHF. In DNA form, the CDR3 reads TGTGCCTGGAGTAGGCCCGGGACAGGCTGGGGGAGGTTAAATCAGCCCCAGCATTTT.

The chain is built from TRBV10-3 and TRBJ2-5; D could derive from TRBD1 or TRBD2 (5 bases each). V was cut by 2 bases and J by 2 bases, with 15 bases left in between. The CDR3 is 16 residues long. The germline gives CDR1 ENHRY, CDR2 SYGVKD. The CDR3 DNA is TGTGCCATCAGTGAGATTCGGGGCGCGGATCAAGAGACCCAGTACTTC. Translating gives CAISEIRGADQETQYF.

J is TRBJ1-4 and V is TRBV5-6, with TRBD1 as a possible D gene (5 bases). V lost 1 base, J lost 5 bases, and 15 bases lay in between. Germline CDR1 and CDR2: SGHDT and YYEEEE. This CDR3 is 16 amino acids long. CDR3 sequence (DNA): TGTGCCAGCAGCTTGCGGCTGGGACGGAAGAATGAAAAACTGTTTTTT. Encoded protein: CASSLRLGRKNEKLFF.

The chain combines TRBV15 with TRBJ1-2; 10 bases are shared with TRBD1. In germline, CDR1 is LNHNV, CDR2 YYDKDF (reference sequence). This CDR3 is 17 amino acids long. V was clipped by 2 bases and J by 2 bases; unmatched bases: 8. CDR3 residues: CATSRIRDRGWNYGYTF. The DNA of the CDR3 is TGTGCCACCAGCAGAATCCGGGACAGGGGTTGGAACTATGGCTACACCTTC.

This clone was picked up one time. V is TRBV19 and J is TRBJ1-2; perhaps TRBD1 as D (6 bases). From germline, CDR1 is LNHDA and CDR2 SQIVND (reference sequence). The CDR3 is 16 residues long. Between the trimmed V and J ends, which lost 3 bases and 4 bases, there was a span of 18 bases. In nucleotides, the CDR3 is TGTGCCAGTAGTATGAACGGGAGGGACACCAGCTATGGCTACACCTTC. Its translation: CASSMNGRDTSYGYTF.

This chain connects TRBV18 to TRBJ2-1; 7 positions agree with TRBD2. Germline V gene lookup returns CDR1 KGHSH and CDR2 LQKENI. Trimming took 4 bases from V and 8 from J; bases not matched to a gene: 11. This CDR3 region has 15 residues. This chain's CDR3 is CASSHGTNDYHEQFF. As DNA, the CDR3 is TGTGCCAGCTCACACGGGACTAATGACTATCATGAGCAGTTCTTC.

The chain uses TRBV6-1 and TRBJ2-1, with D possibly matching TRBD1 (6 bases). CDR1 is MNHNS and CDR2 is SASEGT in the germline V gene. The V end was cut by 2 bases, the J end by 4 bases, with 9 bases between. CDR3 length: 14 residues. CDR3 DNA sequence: TGTGCCAGCAGTGAAACAGGGCCTTACAATGAGCAGTTCTTC. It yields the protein CASSETGPYNEQFF.

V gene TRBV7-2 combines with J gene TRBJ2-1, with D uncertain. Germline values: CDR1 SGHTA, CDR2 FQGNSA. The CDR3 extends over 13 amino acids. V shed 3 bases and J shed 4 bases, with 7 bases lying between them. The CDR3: CASSLYGYNEQFF. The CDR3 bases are TGTGCCAGCAGCTTGTACGGTTACAATGAGCAGTTCTTC.

The CDR3 spells CASSSDGHSNQPQHF. As DNA, the CDR3 is TGTGCCAGCAGCTCGGACGGGCATAGCAATCAGCCCCAGCATTTT. The chain couples TRBV7-2 to TRBJ1-5; D uncertain. Trimming removed 4 bases at V and 0 bases at J, with 10 bases between. The germline V gene has CDR1 SGHTA and CDR2 FQGNSA. CDR3 size: 15 residues.

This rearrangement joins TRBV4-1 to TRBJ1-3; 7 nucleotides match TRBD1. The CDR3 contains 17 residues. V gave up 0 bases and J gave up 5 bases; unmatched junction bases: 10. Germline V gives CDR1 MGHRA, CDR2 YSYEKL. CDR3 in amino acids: CASSQDSSRGGRNTIYF. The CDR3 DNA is TGCGCCAGCAGCCAAGATAGCTCCAGAGGGGGCAGAAACACCATATATTTT.

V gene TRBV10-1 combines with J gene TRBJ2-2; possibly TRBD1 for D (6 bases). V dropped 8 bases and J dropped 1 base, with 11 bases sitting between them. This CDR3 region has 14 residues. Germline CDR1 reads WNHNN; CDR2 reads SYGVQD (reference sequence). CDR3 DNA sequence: TGCGCCAGCCGAGGACAGCTGAACACCGGGGAGCTGTTTTTT. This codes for CASRGQLNTGELFF.

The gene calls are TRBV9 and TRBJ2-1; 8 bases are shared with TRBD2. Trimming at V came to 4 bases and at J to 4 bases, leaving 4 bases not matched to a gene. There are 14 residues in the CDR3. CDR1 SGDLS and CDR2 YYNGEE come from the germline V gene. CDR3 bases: TGTGCCAGCAGCATCGGGACTAGATACAATGAGCAGTTCTTC. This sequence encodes CASSIGTRYNEQFF. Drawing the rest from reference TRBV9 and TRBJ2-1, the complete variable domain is DSGVTQTPKHLITATGQRVTLRCSPRSGDLSVYWYQQSLDQGLQFLIQYYNGEERAKGNILERFSAQQFPDLHSELNLSSLELGDSALYFCASSIGTRYNEQFFGPGTRLTVL.

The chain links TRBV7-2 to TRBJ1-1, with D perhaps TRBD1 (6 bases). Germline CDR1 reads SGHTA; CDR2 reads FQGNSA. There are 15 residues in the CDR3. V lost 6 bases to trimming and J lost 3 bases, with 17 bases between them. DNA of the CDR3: TGTGCCAGCAGAGCAACAGGGAGCCTGGACACTGAAGCTTTCTTT. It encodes CASRATGSLDTEAFF.